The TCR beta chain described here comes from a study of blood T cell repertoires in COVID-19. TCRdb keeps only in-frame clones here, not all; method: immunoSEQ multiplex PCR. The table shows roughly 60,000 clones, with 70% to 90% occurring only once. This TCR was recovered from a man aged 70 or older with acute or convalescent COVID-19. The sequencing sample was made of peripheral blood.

The CDR3 protein is CASSQFISSMGTDTQYF. In DNA, the CDR3 is TGTGCCAGCAGCCAATTTATCTCTAGCATGGGCACAGATACGCAGTATTTT. This chain joins TRBV3-1 (or the pseudogene TRBV3-2) and TRBJ2-3; a weak D match, TRBD2 (5 bases). Per the germline V gene, CDR1 is LGHDT and CDR2 is YNNKEL (reference sequence). V lost 2 bases, J lost 1 base, and 16 bases lay in between. The CDR3 spans 17 residues.